The present T cell receptor (beta chain) was sequenced within a study of blood T cell repertoires in COVID-19. The V and J ends lost 0 bases and 9 bases respectively, with 12 bases between them. Germline V gene data show CDR1 as MNHNS and CDR2 as SASEGT. CDR3 length: 15 amino acids. Data came from immunoSEQ multiplex PCR; TCRdb stores just in-frame clones and leaves some out. Here the sample spans about 160,000 clones, about 88% being singletons. The TCR sequence derives from a woman aged 60-75 years with COVID-19, enrolled during active disease. The sample taken for sequencing was peripheral blood. The chain recombines TRBV6-1 with TRBJ1-6; TRBD1 might be the D (5 bases). This chain's CDR3 is CASSEAGGGGSPLHF. In DNA form, the CDR3 reads TGTGCCAGCAGTGAAGCGGGGGGGGGAGGTTCACCCCTCCACTTT.